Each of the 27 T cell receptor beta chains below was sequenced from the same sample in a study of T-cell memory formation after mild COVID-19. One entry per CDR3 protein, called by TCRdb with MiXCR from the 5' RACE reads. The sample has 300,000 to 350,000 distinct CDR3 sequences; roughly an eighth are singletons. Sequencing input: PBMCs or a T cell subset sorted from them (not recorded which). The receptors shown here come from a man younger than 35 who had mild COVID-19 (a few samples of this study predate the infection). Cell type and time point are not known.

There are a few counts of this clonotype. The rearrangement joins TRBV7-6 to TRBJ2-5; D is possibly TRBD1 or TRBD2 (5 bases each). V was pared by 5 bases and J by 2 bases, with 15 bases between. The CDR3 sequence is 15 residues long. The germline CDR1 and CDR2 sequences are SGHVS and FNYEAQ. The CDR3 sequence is CASSPTGRSQETQYF. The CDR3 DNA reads TGTGCCAGCAGCCCCACGGGACGCTCTCAAGAGACCCAGTACTTC.

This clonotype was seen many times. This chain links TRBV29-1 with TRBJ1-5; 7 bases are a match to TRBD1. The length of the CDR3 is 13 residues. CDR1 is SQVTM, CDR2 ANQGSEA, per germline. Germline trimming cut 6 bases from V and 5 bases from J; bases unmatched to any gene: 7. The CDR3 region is CSVRQGEHQPQHF. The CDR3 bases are TGCAGCGTCAGACAGGGAGAGCATCAGCCCCAGCATTTT. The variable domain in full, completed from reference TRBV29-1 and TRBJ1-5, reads SAVISQKPSRDICQRGTSLTIQCQVDSQVTMMFWYRQQPGQSLTLIATANQGSEATYESGFVIDKFPISRPNLTFSTLTVSNMSPEDSSIYLCSVRQGEHQPQHFGDGTRLSIL.

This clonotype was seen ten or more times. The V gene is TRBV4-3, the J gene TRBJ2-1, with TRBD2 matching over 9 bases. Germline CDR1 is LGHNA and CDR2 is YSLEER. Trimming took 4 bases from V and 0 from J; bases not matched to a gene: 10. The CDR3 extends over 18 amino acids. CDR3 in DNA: TGCGCCAGCAGCCGCCTAGCGGGGAGAACGGGCTCCTACAATGAGCAGTTCTTC. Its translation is CASSRLAGRTGSYNEQFF.

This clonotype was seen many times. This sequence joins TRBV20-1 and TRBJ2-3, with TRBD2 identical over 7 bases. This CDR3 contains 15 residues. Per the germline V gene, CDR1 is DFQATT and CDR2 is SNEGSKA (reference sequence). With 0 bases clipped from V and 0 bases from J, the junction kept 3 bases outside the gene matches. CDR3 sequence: CSARDPAGSTDTQYF. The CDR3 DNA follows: TGCAGTGCTAGAGACCCAGCGGGGAGCACAGATACGCAGTATTTT.

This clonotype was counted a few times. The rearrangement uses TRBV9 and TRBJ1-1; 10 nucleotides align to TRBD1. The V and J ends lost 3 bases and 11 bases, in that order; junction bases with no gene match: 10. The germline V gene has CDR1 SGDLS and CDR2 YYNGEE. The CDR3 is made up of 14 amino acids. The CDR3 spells CASSGQGAGKAAFF. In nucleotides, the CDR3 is TGTGCCAGCAGCGGACAGGGGGCTGGAAAGGCCGCTTTCTTT.

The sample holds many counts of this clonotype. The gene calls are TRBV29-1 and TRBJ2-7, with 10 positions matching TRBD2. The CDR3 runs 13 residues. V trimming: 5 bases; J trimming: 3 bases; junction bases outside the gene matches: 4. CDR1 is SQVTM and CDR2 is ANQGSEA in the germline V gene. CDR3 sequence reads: CSVQPSGSYEQYV. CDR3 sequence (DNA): TGCAGCGTTCAGCCTAGCGGGAGCTACGAGCAGTACGTC.

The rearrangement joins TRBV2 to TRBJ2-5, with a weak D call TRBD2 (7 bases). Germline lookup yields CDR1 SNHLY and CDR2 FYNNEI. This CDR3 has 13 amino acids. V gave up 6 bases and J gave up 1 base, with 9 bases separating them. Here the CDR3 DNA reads TGTGCCAGCAGGGCGGGGGCCCAAGAGACCCAGTACTTC. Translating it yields CASRAGAQETQYF. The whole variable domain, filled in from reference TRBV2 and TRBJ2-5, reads EPEVTQTPSHQVTQMGQEVILRCVPISNHLYFYWYRQILGQKVEFLVSFYNNEISEKSEIFDDQFSVERPDGSNFTLKIRSTKLEDSAMYFCASRAGAQETQYFGPGTRLLVL.

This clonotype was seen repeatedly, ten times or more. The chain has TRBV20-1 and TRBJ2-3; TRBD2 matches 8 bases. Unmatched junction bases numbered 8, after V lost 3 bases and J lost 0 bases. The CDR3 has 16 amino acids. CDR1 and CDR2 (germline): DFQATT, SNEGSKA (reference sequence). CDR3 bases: TGCAGTGCTAGTATCCCGGGGGGGACTAGCACAGATACGCAGTATTTT. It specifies CSASIPGGTSTDTQYF.

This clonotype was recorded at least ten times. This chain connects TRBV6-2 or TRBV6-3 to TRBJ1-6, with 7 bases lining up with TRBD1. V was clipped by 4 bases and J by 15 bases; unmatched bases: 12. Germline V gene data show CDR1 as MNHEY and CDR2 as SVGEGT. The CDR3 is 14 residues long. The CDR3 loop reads CASSSESWDRSLHF. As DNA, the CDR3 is TGTGCCAGCAGTTCCGAGTCCTGGGACAGAAGCCTCCACTTT.

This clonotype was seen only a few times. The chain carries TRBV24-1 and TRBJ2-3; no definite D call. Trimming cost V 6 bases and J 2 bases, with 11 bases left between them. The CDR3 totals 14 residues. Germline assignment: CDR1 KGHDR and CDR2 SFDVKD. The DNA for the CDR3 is TGTGCCACCAGTACGCAGCGTTCCACAGATACGCAGTATTTT. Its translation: CATSTQRSTDTQYF.

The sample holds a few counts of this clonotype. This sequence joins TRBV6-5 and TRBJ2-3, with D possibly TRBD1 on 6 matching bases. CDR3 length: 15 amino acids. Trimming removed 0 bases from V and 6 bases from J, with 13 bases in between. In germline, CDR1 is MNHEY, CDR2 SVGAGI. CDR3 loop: CASSYSATGSDTQYF. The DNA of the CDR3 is TGTGCCAGCAGTTACTCGGCTACAGGGTCGGATACGCAGTATTTT.

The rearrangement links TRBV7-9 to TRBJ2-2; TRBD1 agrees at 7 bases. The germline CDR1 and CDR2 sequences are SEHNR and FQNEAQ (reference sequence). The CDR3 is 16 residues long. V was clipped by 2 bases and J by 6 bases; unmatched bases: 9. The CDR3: CASSLLRTGSAGELFF. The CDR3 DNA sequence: TGTGCCAGCAGCTTATTGCGGACAGGCTCGGCCGGGGAGCTGTTTTTT.

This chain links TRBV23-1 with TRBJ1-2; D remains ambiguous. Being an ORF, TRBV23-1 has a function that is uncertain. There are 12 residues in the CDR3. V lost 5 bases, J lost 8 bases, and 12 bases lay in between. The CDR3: CASSGLSGGYTF. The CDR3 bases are TGCGCCAGCAGTGGACTCTCTGGGGGCTACACCTTC.

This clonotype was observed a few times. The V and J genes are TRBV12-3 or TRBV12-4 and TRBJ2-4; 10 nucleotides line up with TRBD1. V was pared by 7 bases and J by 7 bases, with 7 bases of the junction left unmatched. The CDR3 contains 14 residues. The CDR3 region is CASKIGQGENIQYF. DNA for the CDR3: TGTGCCAGCAAGATAGGACAGGGGGAGAACATTCAGTACTTC.

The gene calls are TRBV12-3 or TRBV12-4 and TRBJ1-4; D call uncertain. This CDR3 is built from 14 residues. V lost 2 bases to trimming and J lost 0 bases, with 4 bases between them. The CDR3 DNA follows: TGTGCCAGCAGTTTATTTACAACTAATGAAAAACTGTTTTTT. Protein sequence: CASSLFTTNEKLFF.

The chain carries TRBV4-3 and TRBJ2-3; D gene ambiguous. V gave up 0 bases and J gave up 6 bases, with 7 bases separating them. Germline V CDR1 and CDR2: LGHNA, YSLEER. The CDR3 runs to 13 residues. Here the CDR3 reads CASSQDTDDTQYF. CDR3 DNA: TGCGCCAGCAGCCAAGATACAGATGATACGCAGTATTTT.

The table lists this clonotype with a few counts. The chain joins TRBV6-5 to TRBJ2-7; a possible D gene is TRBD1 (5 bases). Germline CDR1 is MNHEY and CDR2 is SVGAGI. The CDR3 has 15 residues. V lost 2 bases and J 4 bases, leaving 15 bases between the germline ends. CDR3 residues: CASSYGAGTWYEQYV. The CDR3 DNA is TGTGCCAGCAGTTACGGGGCAGGTACTTGGTACGAGCAGTACGTC.

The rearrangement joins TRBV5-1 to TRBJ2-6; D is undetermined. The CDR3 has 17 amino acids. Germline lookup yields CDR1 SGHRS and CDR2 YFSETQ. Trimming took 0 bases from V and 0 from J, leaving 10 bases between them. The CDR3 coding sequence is TGCGCCAGCAGCTTGGGGGTTATGCCCTCTGGGGCCAACGTCCTGACTTTC. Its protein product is CASSLGVMPSGANVLTF.

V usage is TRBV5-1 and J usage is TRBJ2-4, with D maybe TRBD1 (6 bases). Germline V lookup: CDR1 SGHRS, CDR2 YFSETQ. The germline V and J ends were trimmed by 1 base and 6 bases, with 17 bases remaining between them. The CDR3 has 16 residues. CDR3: CASSLRGTIEGNIQYF. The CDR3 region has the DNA TGCGCCAGCAGCTTGAGGGGGACGATTGAGGGAAACATTCAGTACTTC.

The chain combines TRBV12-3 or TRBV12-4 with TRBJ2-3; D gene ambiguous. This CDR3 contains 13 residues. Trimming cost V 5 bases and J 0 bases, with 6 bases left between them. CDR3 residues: CASSPWSTDTQYF. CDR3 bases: TGTGCCAGCAGTCCCTGGAGCACAGATACGCAGTATTTT.

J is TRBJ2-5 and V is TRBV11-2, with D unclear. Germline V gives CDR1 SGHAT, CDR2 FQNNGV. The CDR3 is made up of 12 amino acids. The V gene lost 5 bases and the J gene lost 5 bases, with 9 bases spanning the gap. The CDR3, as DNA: TGTGCCAGCAGCCCAAAACACGAGACCCAGTACTTC. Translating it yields CASSPKHETQYF. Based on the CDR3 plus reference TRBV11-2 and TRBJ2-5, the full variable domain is EAGVAQSPRYKIIEKRQSVAFWCNPISGHATLYWYQQILGQGPKLLIQFQNNGVVDDSQLPKDRFSAERLKGVDSTLKIQPAKLEDSAVYLCASSPKHETQYFGPGTRLLVL.

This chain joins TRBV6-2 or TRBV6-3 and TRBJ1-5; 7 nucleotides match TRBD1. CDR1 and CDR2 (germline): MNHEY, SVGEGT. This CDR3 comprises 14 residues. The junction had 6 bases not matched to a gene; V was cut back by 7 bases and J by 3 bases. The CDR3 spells CASNKGQANQPQHF. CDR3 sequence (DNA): TGTGCCAGCAATAAAGGACAGGCCAATCAGCCCCAGCATTTT.

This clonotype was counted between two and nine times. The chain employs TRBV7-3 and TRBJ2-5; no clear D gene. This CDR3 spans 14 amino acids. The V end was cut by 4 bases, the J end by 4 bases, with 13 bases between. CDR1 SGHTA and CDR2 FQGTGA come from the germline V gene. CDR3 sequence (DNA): TGTGCCAGCAGCTCCTCCGGGCAAGGAGAGACCCAGTACTTC. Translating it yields CASSSSGQGETQYF.

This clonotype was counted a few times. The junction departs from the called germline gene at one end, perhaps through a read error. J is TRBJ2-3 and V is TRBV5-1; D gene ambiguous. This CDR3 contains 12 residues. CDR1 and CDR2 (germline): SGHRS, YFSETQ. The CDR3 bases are TGCGCAAGCAGGCAGACCACAGATACGCAGTATTTT. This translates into CASRQTTDTQYF.

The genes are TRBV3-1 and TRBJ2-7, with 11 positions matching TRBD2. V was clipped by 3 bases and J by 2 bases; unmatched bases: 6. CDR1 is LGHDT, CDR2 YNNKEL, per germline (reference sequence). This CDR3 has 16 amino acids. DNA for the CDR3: TGTGCCAGCAGCCAGGCTAGCGGGGGGTTGCCCTACGAGCAGTACTTC. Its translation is CASSQASGGLPYEQYF.

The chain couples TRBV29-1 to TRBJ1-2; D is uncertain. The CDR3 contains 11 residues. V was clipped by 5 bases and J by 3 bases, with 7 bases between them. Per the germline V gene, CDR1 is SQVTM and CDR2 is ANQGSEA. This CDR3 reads CSVLRDYGYTF. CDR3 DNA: TGCAGCGTTCTCCGGGACTATGGCTACACCTTC. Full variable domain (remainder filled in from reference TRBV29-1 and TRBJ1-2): SAVISQKPSRDICQRGTSLTIQCQVDSQVTMMFWYRQQPGQSLTLIATANQGSEATYESGFVIDKFPISRPNLTFSTLTVSNMSPEDSSIYLCSVLRDYGYTFGSGTRLTVV.

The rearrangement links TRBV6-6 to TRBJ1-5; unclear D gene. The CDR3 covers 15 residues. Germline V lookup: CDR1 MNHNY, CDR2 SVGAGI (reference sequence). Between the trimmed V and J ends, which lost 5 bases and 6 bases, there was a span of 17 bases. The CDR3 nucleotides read TGTGCCAGCAGTACAGACCTACCATCGTCTCAGCCCCAGCATTTT. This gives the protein CASSTDLPSSQPQHF.